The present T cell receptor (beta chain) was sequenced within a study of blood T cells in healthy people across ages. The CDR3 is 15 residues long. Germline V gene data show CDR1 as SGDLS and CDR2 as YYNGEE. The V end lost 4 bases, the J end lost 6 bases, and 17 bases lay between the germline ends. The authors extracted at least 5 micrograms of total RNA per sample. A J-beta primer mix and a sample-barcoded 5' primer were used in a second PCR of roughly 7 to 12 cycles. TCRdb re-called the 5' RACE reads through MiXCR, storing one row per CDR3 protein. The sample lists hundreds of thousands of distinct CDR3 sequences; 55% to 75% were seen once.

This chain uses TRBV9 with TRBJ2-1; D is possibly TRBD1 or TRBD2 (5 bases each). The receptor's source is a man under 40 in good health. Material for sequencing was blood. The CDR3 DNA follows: TGTGCCAGCAGCCAGGGCCTCCCGAGGGGCAATGAGCAGTTCTTC. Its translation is CASSQGLPRGNEQFF.